This passage covers 9 T cell receptor beta chains from one sample sequenced in a study of breast tumors, draining lymph nodes, adjacent tissues. The lymph nodes were axillary draining lymph nodes from breast cancer patients. From the multiplex PCR reads, TCRdb called clonotypes with MiXCR, one entry per CDR3 protein. The profile shows 200,000 to 250,000 distinct CDR3 sequences, about 34% of them singletons. The specimen sequenced was axillary lymph node tissue. All receptors derive from a female donor with breast cancer. Some clones in this sample may be carry-over from other donors' samples.

Remarks on this clonotype: An end of the junction does not agree with germline; a read error may underlie this. The V call is TRBV4-2, the J call TRBJ1-4; the D gene is possibly TRBD1 (5 bases). Germline loops: CDR1 LGHNA, CDR2 YNFKEQ. The CDR3 sequence is 16 residues long. The CDR3 DNA reads TGTGCCAACAGCTTGAGACAGCCTACCTTAAATGAAAAACTGCTTTTT. Translating gives CANSLRQPTLNEKLLF.

This clonotype was seen many times. This rearrangement joins TRBV29-1 to TRBJ2-7, with a tentative D call TRBD2 (7 bases). Trimming pared 6 bases from V and 5 bases from J, leaving 17 bases between. CDR1 and CDR2 (germline): SQVTM, ANQGSEA. This CDR3 has 13 amino acids. CDR3 protein: CSVGGPISDEQYF. In nucleotides, the CDR3 is TGCAGCGTGGGGGGGCCGATTTCAGACGAGCAGTACTTC.

In nucleotides, the CDR3 is TGTGCCAGCAGCTTACGGGGGACGGGGAACACTGAAGCTTTCTTT. Translation gives CASSLRGTGNTEAFF. The rearrangement links TRBV7-2 to TRBJ1-1, with D possibly TRBD1 on 5 matching bases. The CDR3 covers 15 residues. CDR1 is SGHTA, CDR2 FQGNSA, per germline. Trimming cost V 2 bases and J 1 base, with 11 bases left between them.

This clonotype has more than one count but fewer than ten. The CDR3 nucleotides are TGTGCCAGCAGCTTTAAGAGGGTTACTTCACCCCTCCACTTT. Encoded protein: CASSFKRVTSPLHF. The chain couples TRBV11-3 to TRBJ1-6; D not resolved. This CDR3 has 14 residues. CDR1 is SGHNT, CDR2 YENEEA, per germline. With 3 bases removed from V and 9 bases from J, the gap between germline ends came to 12 bases.

Ten or more counts support this clonotype. The chain links TRBV2 to TRBJ2-4; D is possibly TRBD2 (5 bases). Germline CDR1 and CDR2: SNHLY and FYNNEI. The CDR3 spans 12 residues. Trimming left V 5 bases short and J 8 bases short, with 10 bases between. CDR3 sequence reads: CASSSGGDIQYF. DNA for the CDR3: TGTGCCAGCAGTTCCGGAGGAGACATTCAGTACTTC.

This clonotype was detected only a few times. A much larger clone is a single base away; this may be a read error. The chain couples TRBV7-3 to TRBJ2-1; TRBD2 matches at 10 bases. The CDR3 length is 15 residues. The germline V gene has CDR1 SGHTA and CDR2 FQGTGA. CDR3 bases: TGTGCCGTTTCGGCTAGCGGGGGATCCTACAATGAGCAGCTCTTC. Amino acid sequence: CAVSASGGSYNEQLF.

J is TRBJ1-2 and V is TRBV5-4; 8 bases are a match to TRBD1. V shed 5 bases and J 7 bases; nucleotides not matched to a gene: 7. CDR3 length: 13 amino acids. Germline V gene lookup returns CDR1 SGHNT and CDR2 YYREEE (reference sequence). CDR3 protein: CASRPTGGGGYTF. CDR3 bases: TGTGCCAGCAGACCTACAGGGGGTGGTGGCTACACCTTC.

The sample holds a few counts of this clonotype. Being one base from a much bigger clone, this may be a read error. The genes are TRBV20-1 and TRBJ2-3, with 12 bases that match TRBD2. The CDR3 runs 14 residues. V gave up 3 bases and J gave up 8 bases; unmatched junction bases: 6. Germline V gene sequence: CDR1 DFQATT, CDR2 SNEGSKA (reference sequence). CDR3 sequence: CSASSSGGAATQYF. Written as DNA, the CDR3 is TGCAGTGCTAGCTCTAGCGGGGGGGCAGCTACGCAGTATTTT.

Comments on this clonotype: A much larger clone is a single base away; this may be a read error. The chain recombines TRBV20-1 with TRBJ2-3; TRBD2 matches at 10 bases. With V trimmed by 0 bases and J by 3 bases, 6 bases remained unmatched. CDR3 length: 16 amino acids. Germline lookup yields CDR1 DFQATT and CDR2 SNEGSKA (reference sequence). The CDR3 bases are TGCAGTGCTAGAGAGGAACTAGCGGGAACAACAGATACGCAGTATTTT. Residues: CSAREELAGTTDTQYF.